The text below deals with one T cell receptor (beta chain). This clone was detected only a few times. The specificity of this receptor is unknown. Nothing much larger sits one base from this clone, and base qualities are not available. Receptor amplification or capture employed the immunoSEQ multiplex PCR assay. TCRdb took this table from immuneACCESS and kept in-frame rearrangements with V and J called. Such tables lack part of the clones; where checked against another copy, unresolved V genes explain under half of the gap, and the rest is unexplained. The sample records around 51,000 clones, about 88% of which are singletons. The ten largest account for 40% of the sample. The sample belongs to a study of control samples from healthy donors and cancer patients (dated by TCRdb to 2020 to 2021). Inclusive of the bounding cysteine and phenylalanine, the CDR3 is 16 residues long. Only the CDR3 part of the read is kept: 48 bases, read in frame from the first base. Deletion took 7 bases off V and 6 bases off J, with a span of 21 bases between the germline ends. From the germline V gene, CDR1 is LGHNA and CDR2 is YSLEER.

The rearranged segments are TRBV4-3 and TRBJ1-4; the best D guess is TRBD1, with 6 bases matching. The sequencing input was PBMCs. This sequence originates from a man aged 50-60 years with head and neck cancer. The bases are TGCGCCAGCAAGGGGAGGGCTGACAGGCGGTATGAAAAACTGTTTTTT. Its translation is CASKGRADRRYEKLFF.